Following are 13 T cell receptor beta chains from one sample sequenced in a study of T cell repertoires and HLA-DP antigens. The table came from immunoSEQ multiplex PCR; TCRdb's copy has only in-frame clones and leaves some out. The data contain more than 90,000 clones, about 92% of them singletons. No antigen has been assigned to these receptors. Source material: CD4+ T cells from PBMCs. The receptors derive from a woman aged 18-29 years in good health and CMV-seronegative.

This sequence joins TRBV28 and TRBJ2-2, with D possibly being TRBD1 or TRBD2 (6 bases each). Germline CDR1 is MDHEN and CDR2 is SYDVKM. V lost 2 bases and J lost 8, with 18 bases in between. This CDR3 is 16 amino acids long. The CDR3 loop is CASSLAGQARTGELFF. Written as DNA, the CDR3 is TGTGCCAGCAGTTTAGCGGGACAAGCTCGAACAGGGGAGCTGTTTTTT.

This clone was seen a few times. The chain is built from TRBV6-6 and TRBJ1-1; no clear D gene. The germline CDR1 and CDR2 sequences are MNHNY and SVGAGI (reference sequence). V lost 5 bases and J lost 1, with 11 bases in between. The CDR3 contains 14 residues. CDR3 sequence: CASSRPGGNTEAFF. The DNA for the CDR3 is TGTGCCAGCAGTCGTCCGGGCGGGAACACTGAAGCTTTCTTT.

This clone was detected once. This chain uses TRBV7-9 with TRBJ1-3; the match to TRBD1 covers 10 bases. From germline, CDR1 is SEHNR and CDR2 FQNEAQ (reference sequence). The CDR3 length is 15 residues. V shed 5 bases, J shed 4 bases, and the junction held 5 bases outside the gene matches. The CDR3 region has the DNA TGTGCCAGCAGCAACGGACAGGGGGAAGGAAACACCATATATTTT. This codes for CASSNGQGEGNTIYF.

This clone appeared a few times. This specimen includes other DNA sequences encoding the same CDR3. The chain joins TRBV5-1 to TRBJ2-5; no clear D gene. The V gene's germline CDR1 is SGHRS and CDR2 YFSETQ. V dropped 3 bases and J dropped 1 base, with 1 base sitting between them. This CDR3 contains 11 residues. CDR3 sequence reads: CASSSQETQYF. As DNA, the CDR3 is TGCGCCAGCAGCTCCCAAGAGACCCAGTACTTC.

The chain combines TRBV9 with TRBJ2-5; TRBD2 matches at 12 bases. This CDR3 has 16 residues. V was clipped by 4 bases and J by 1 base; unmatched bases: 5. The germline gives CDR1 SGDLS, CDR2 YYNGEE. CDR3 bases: TGTGCCAGCAGCACGAGGACTAGCGGGGTCCAAGAGACCCAGTACTTC. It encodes CASSTRTSGVQETQYF.

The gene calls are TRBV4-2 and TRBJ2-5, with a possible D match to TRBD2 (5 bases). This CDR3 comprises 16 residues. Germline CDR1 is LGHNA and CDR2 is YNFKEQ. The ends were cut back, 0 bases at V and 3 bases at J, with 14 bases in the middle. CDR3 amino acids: CASSQDRGIEEETQYF. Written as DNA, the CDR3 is TGTGCCAGCAGCCAAGATCGAGGGATTGAGGAAGAGACCCAGTACTTC.

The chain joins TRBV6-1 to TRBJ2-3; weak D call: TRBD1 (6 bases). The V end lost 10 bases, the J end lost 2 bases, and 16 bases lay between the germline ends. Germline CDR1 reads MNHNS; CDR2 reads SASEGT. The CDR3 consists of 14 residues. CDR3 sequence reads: CATNRVRDTDTQYF. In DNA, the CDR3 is TGTGCCACCAACAGGGTGAGGGACACAGATACGCAGTATTTT.

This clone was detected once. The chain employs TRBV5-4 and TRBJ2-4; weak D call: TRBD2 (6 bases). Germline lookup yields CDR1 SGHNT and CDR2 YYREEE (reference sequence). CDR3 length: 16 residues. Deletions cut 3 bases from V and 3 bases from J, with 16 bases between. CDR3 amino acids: CASSSFQSGDKNIQYF. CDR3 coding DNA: TGTGCCAGCAGCTCCTTTCAGTCGGGAGACAAAAACATTCAGTACTTC. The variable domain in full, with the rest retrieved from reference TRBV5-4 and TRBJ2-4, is ETGVTQSPTHLIKTRGQQVTLRCSSQSGHNTVSWYQQALGQGPQFIFQYYREEENGRGNFPPRFSGLQFPNYSSELNVNALELDDSALYLCASSSFQSGDKNIQYFGAGTRLSVL.

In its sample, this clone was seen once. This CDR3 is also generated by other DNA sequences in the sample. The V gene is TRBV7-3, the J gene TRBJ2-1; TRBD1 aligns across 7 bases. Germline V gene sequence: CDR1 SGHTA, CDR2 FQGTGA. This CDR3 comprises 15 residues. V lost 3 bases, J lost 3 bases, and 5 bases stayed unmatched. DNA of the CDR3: TGTGCCAGCAGCTTTACAGGGGATGGCTACAATGAGCAGTTCTTC. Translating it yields CASSFTGDGYNEQFF.

CDR3 protein: CASSYSSTRSNTEAFF. Written as DNA, the CDR3 is TGTGCCAGCAGTTACTCGAGTACACGGTCAAACACTGAAGCTTTCTTT. The J gene is TRBJ1-1, the V gene TRBV6-5, with D hard to call. The CDR3 loop spans 16 amino acids. Looked up from germline, CDR1 is MNHEY and CDR2 is SVGAGI. The V end was cut by 0 bases, the J end by 2 bases, with 13 bases between.

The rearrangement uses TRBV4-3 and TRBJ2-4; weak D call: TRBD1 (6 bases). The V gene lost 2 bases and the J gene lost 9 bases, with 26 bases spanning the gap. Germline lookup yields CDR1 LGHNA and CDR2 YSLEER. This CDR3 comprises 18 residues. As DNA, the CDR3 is TGCGCCAGCAGCCAATCTGAAGAATGGGGGCGCAGATATGGCATTCAGTACTTC. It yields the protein CASSQSEEWGRRYGIQYF.

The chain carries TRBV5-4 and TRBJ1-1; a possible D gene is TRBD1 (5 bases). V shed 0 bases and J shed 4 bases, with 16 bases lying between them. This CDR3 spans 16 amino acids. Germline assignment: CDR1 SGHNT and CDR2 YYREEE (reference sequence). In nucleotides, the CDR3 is TGTGCCAGCAGCTTGGACCTCAGGGTCTCGATCACTGAAGCTTTCTTT. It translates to CASSLDLRVSITEAFF.

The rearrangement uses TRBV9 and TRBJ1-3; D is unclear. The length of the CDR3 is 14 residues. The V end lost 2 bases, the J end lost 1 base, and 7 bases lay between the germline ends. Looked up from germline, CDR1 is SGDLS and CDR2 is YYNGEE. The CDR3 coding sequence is TGTGCCAGCAGCGTGGGCAAGTCTGGAAACACCATATATTTT. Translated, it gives CASSVGKSGNTIYF.